Described below is a single T cell receptor beta chain sequence and its context. No antigen is known for it. Assay used: immunoSEQ multiplex PCR; TCRdb lists only in-frame clones, some missing. The profile shows 2 million to 2.5 million clones, approximately 93% of them singletons. The sample belongs to a study of shared clonotypes between healthy human individuals. Study in general: Each donor contributed plates that comprised three CD4 naive, three CD4 memory, two CD8 naive and one CD8 memory. General study points: The researchers took only blood, and tissue repertoires probably look different. Clonotype sharing among the donors was expected to vary with sequencing depth.

Material: naive CD4+ T cells from PBMCs. Subset defined: CD45RA+ positively selected. The source of this sequence is a man younger than 35 in good health. Some clones in this sample may be carry-over from other donors' samples.

CDR3 region: CASSEKRGGRQPQHF. The CDR3 bases are TGTGCCAGTAGCGAAAAACGGGGGGGGAGGCAGCCCCAGCATTTT. This chain joins TRBV19 and TRBJ1-5, with D possibly TRBD1 on 5 matching bases. The V gene's germline CDR1 is LNHDA and CDR2 SQIVND (reference sequence). V dropped 6 bases and J dropped 7 bases, with 19 bases sitting between them. The CDR3 length is 15 residues.